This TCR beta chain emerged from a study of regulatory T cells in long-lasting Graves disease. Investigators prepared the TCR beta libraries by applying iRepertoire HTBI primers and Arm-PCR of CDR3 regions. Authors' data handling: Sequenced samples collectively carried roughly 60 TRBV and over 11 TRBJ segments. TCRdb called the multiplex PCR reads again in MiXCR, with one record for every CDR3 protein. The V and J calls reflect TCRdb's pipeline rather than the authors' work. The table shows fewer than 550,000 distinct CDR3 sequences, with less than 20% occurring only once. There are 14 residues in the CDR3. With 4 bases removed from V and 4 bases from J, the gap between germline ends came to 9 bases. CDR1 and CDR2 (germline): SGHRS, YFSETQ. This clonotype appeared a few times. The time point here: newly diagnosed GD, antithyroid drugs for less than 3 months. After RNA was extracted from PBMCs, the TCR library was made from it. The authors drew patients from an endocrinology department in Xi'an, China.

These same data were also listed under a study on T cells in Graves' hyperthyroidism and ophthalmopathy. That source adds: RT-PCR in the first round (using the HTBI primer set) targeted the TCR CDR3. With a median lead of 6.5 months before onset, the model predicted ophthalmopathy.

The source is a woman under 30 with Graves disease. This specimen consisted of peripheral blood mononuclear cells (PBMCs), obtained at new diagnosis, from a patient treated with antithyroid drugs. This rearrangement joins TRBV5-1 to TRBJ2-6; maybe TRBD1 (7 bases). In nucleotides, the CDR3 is TGCGCCAGCAGCGCAGGGGGGGGGGCCAACGTCCTGACTTTC. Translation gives CASSAGGGANVLTF.